This section outlines one T cell receptor beta chain sequence together with its context. Its target is not known. This specimen comes from a study of cytomegalovirus exposure and HLA in healthy donors. Study conclusions and caveats: Accurate predictions that matched the HLA-A and HLA-B alleles of most subjects were reportedly made from TCR beta sequences. Later analysis reportedly placed an Asian-associated ancestry cluster below the roughly 680-donor mean in N-insertions.

The CDR3 consists of 15 residues. CDR1 is SGHNT, CDR2 YYREEE, per germline (reference sequence). Trimming stripped 4 bases from V and 4 bases from J, with 17 bases between. The PCR contained 60 Vbeta and 13 Jbeta primers. Clones were sequenced by immunoSEQ multiplex PCR, and TCRdb holds only the in-frame ones, with some missing. The table for this sample gives about 150,000 clones. This chain uses TRBV5-4 with TRBJ1-2, with a possible D match to TRBD1 (5 bases). Sample: PBMCs. The clonotype originates from a woman aged 50 to 60 in good health and CMV-seronegative. The CDR3 coding sequence is TGTGCCAGCAGCCCCTACTCGGACATCCGCTATGGCTACACCTTC. Residues: CASSPYSDIRYGYTF.